The entry that follows covers one T cell receptor (beta chain) sequence. The antigen remains undetermined. V shed 6 bases, J shed 4 bases, and the junction held 10 bases outside the gene matches. Germline CDR1 SGHNT, CDR2 YENEEA. The CDR3 sequence is 15 residues long. Antigen-specific CD4+ T cells were expanded with viral peptide pools in the ViraFEST assay before sequencing. CD4+ T cell isolation took place after approximately 11 days of culture. This person caught SARS-CoV-2 sometime from March to December 2020, and PCR testing confirmed the infection. These data originate in a study of vaccination effects on CD4 cells after COVID-19. Libraries were prepared by immunoSEQ multiplex PCR; TCRdb keeps only in-frame clonotypes and omits some of them. The profile shows around 40,000 clones, approximately 70% of them singletons. Regarding the study as a whole: Marked clonal contraction was seen in infection- and vaccine-induced clones late after vaccination.

The receptor's source is a human donor who had a prior SARS-CoV-2 infection. This chain connects TRBV11-3 to TRBJ1-1; TRBD1 matches at 8 bases. Sample: CD4+ T cells from PBMCs cultured with a peptide pool, taken before COVID-19 vaccination. The CDR3, as DNA: TGTGCCAGCAGTACTGGGGGACAGGTGGGCACTGAAGCTTTCTTT. It is translated as CASSTGGQVGTEAFF.